The 3 T cell receptor beta chains reported below all come from one sample, sequenced in a study of shared clonotypes between healthy human individuals. TCRdb keeps only in-frame clones here, not all; method: immunoSEQ multiplex PCR. The data hold 2 million to 2.5 million clones, with approximately 95% observed a single time. The material sequenced was naive CD4+ T cells from PBMCs. The subset denotes: CD45RA+ positively selected. Source of these receptors: a man between 18 and 29 years old in good health. Some clones in this sample may be carry-over from other donors' samples.

In this sample, this clone turned up once. The chain couples TRBV6-1 to TRBJ2-7; 12 positions match TRBD2. In germline, CDR1 is MNHNS, CDR2 SASEGT. The CDR3 extends over 13 amino acids. J lost 5 bases, V lost 8 bases, and 4 bases had no gene match. In DNA form, the CDR3 reads TGTGCCAGCTCACTAGCGGGAGGCAACGAGCAGTACTTC. The encoded protein is CASSLAGGNEQYF.

The count of this clone is one. The V and J genes are TRBV5-1 and TRBJ1-5; D is possibly TRBD1 (5 bases). Trimming cost V 0 bases and J 4 bases, with 11 bases left between them. CDR3 length equals 15 residues. Germline V gene data show CDR1 as SGHRS and CDR2 as YFSETQ. The chain's CDR3 is CASSLVGGDNQPQHF. In nucleotides, the CDR3 is TGCGCCAGCAGCTTGGTTGGGGGGGATAATCAGCCCCAGCATTTT.

About this clone itself: The sample holds other DNA sequences that translate to the same CDR3. The genes are TRBV7-2 and TRBJ1-3; no firm D call. Germline V gene data show CDR1 as SGHTA and CDR2 as FQGNSA. V was shortened by 1 base and J by 0 bases, with 7 bases between the two germline ends. The CDR3 runs to 15 residues. The CDR3 nucleotides are TGTGCCAGCAGCTTAGTTCGTGGCTCTGGAAACACCATATATTTT. Protein sequence: CASSLVRGSGNTIYF.